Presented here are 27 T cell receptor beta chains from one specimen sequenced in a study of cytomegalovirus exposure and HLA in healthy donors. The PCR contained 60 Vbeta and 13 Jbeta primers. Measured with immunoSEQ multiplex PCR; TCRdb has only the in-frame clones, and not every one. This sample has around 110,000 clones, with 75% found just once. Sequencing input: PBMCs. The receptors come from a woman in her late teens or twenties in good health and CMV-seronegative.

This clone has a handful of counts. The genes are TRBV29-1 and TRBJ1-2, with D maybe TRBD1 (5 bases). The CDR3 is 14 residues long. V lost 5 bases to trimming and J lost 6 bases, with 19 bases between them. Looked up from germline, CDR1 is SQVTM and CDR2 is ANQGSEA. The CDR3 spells CSVSAGGRANGYTF. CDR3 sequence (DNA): TGCAGCGTTTCAGCGGGGGGAAGGGCGAATGGCTACACCTTC.

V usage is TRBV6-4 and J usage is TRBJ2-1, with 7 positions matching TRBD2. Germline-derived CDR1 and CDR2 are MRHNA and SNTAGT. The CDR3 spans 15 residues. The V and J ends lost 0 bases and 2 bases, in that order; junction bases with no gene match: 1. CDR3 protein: CASSDSAGTYNEQFF. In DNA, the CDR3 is TGTGCCAGCAGTGACTCAGCGGGGACCTACAATGAGCAGTTCTTC.

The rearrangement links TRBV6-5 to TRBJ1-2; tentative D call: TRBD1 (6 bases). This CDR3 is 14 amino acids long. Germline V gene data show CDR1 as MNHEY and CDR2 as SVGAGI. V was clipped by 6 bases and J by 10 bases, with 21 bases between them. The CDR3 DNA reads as TGTGCCAGCAGCTCCGAGGGGGGGCGTAATATCTACACCTTC. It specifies CASSSEGGRNIYTF.

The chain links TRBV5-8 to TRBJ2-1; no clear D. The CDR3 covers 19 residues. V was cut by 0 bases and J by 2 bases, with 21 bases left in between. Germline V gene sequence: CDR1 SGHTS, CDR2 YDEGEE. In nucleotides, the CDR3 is TGTGCCAGCAGCTTGGAATTTGCACTTCAACCGACTCCCTACAATGAGCAGTTCTTC. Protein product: CASSLEFALQPTPYNEQFF.

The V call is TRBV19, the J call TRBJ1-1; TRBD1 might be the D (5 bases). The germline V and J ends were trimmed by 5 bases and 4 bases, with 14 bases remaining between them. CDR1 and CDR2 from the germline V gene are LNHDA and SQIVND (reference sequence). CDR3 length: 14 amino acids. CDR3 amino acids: CASSYSGGGTEAFF. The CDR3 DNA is TGTGCCAGTAGTTACTCCGGGGGAGGCACTGAAGCTTTCTTT.

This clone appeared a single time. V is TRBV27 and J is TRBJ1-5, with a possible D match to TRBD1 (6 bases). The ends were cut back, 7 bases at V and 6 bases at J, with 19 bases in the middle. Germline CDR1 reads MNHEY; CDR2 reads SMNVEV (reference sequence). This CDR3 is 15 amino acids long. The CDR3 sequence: CASNAGEIQGQPQHF. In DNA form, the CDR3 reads TGTGCCAGCAACGCAGGGGAAATTCAGGGTCAGCCCCAGCATTTT.

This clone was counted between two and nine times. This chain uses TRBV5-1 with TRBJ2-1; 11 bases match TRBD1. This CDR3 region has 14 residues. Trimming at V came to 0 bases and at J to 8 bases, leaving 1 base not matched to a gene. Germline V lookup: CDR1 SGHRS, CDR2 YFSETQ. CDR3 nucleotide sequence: TGCGCCAGCAGCTTGGGGGACAGGGGGGATGAGCAGTTCTTC. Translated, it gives CASSLGDRGDEQFF.

CDR3 nucleotides: TGTGCCAGCAGCCGGGCGGGGGTCGGGCAGTTCTTC. Amino acid sequence: CASSRAGVGQFF. This sequence joins TRBV5-6 and TRBJ2-1, with 7 bases matching TRBD2. Germline values: CDR1 SGHDT, CDR2 YYEEEE. CDR3 length: 12 amino acids. The V segment lost 4 bases and the J segment 12 bases; nucleotides outside the gene matches: 7.

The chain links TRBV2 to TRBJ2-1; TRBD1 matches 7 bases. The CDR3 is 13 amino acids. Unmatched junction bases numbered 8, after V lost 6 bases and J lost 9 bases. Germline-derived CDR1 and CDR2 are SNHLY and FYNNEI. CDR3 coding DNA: TGTGCCAGCAGGCTGGACAGGACTGCTGAGCAGTTCTTC. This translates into CASRLDRTAEQFF.

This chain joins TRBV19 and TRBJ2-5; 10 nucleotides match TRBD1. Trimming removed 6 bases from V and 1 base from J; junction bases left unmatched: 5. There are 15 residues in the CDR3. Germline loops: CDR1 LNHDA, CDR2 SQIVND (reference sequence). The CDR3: CASSLGQGPQETQYF. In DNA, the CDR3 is TGTGCCAGTAGCTTGGGACAGGGGCCCCAAGAGACCCAGTACTTC.

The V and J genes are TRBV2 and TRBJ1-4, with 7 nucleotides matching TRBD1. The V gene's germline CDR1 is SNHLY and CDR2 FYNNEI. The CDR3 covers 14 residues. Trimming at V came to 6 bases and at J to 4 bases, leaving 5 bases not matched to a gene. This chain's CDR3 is CASRAGQLNEKLFF. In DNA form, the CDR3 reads TGTGCCAGCAGGGCGGGACAGCTTAATGAAAAACTGTTTTTT.

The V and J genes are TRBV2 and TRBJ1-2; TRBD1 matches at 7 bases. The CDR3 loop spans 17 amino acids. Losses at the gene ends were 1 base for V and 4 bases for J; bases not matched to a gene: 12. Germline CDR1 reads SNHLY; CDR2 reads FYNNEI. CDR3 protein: CASSEGVGRGAIYGYTF. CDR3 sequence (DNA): TGTGCCAGCAGTGAAGGGGTTGGCAGGGGGGCGATCTATGGCTACACCTTC.

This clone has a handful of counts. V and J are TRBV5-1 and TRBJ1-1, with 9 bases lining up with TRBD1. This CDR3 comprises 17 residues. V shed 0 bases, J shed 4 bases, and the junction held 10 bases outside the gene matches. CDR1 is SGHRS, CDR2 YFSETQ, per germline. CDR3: CASSLGPQTGGTTEAFF. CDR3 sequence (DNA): TGCGCCAGCAGCTTGGGACCCCAGACAGGGGGTACCACTGAAGCTTTCTTT.

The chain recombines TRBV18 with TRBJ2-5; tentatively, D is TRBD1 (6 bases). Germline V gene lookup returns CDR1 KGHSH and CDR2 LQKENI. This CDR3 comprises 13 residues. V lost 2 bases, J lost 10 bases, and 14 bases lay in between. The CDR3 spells CASSPSTGSDQYF. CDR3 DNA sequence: TGTGCCAGCTCACCAAGCACAGGGAGCGACCAGTACTTC.

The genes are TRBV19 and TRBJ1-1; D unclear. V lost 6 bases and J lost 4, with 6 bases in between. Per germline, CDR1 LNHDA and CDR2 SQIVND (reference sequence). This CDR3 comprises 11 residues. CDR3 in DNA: TGTGCCAGTAGGATCGGCACTGAAGCTTTCTTT. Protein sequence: CASRIGTEAFF.

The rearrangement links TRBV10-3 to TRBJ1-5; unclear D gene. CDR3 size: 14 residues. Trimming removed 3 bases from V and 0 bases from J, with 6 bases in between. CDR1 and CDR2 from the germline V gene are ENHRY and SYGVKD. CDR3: CAISDRNSNQPQHF. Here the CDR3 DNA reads TGTGCCATCAGTGACAGGAATAGCAATCAGCCCCAGCATTTT.

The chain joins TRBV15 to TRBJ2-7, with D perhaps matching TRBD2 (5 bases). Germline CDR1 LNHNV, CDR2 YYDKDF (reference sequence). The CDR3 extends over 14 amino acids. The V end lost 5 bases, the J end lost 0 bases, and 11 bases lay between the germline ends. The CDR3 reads CATSRGGNSYEQYF. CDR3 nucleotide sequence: TGTGCCACCAGCCGCGGAGGCAACTCCTACGAGCAGTACTTC. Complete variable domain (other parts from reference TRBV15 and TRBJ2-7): DAMVIQNPRYQVTQFGKPVTLSCSQTLNHNVMYWYQQKSSQAPKLLFHYYDKDFNNEADTPDNFQSRRPNTSFCFLDIRSPGLGDTAMYLCATSRGGNSYEQYFGPGTRLTVT.

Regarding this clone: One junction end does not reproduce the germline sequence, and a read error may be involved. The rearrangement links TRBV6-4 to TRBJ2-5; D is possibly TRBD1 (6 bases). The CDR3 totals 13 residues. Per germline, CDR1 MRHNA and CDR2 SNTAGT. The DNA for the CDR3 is TGTACCAGCAGTGACTCTTTGACAGGTAACCAAGACTTC. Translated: CTSSDSLTGNQDF.

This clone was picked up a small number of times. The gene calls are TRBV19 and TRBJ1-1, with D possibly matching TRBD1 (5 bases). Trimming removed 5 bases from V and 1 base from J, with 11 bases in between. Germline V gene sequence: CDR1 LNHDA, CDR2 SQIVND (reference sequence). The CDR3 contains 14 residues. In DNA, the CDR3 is TGTGCCAGTAGTCAGGACAATTCGAACACTGAAGCTTTCTTT. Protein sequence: CASSQDNSNTEAFF. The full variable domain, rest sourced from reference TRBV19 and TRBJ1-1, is DGGITQSPKYLFRKEGQNVTLSCEQNLNHDAMYWYRQDPGQGLRLIYYSQIVNDFQKGDIAEGYSVSREKKESFPLTVTSAQKNPTAFYLCASSQDNSNTEAFFGQGTRLTVV.

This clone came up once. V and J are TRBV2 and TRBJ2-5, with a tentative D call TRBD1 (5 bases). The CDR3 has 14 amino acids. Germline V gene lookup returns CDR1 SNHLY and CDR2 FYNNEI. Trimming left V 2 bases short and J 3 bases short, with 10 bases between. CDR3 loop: CASSEQGSEETQYF. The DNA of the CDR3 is TGTGCCAGCAGTGAACAGGGAAGCGAAGAGACCCAGTACTTC.

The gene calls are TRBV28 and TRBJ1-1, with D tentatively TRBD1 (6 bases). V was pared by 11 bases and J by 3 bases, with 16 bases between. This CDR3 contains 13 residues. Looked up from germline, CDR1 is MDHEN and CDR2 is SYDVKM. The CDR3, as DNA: TGTGCCTCCCCCGGGGAGGGGGACACTGAAGCTTTCTTT. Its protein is CASPGEGDTEAFF. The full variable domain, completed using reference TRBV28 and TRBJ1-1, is DVKVTQSSRYLVKRTGEKVFLECVQDMDHENMFWYRQDPGLGLRLIYFSYDVKMKEKGDIPEGYSVSREKKERFSLILESASTNQTSMYLCASPGEGDTEAFFGQGTRLTVV.

The CDR3 region is CAWGYRVAPYNSPLHF. The CDR3 region has the DNA TGTGCCTGGGGGTACAGGGTAGCTCCCTATAATTCACCCCTCCACTTT. The gene calls are TRBV30 and TRBJ1-6; a weak D match, TRBD1 (6 bases). V was shortened by 5 bases and J by 2 bases, with 16 bases between the two germline ends. This CDR3 region has 16 residues. Germline loops: CDR1 GTSNPN, CDR2 SVGIG (reference sequence).

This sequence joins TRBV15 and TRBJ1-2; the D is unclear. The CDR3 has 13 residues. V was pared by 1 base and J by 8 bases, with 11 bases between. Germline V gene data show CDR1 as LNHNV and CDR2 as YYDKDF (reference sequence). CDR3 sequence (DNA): TGTGCCACCAGCAGAGGGCCCAACGGGGGCTACACCTTC. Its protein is CATSRGPNGGYTF. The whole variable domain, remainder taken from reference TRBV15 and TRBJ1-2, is DAMVIQNPRYQVTQFGKPVTLSCSQTLNHNVMYWYQQKSSQAPKLLFHYYDKDFNNEADTPDNFQSRRPNTSFCFLDIRSPGLGDTAMYLCATSRGPNGGYTFGSGTRLTVV.

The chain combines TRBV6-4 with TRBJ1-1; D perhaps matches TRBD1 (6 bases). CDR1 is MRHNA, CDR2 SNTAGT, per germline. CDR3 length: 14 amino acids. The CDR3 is CVRGDRKEGAEAFF. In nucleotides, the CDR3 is TGTGTGAGGGGTGACAGGAAGGAAGGGGCTGAAGCTTTCTTT.

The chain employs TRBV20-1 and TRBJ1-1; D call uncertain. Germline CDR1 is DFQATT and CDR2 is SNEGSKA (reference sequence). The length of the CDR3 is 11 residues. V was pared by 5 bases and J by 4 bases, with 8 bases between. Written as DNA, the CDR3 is TGCAGTGCTTTATTGAGCACTGAAGCTTTCTTT. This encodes CSALLSTEAFF.

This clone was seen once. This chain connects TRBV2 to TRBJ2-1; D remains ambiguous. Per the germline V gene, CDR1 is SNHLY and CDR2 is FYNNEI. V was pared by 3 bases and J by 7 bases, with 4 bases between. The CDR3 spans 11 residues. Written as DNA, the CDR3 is TGTGCCAGCAGTGAGAGGAATGAGCAGTTCTTC. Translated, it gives CASSERNEQFF.

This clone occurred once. CDR3 sequence reads: CASRQGSYNSPLHF. CDR3 bases: TGTGCCAGCAGACAGGGTTCCTATAATTCACCCCTCCACTTT. The chain has TRBV2 and TRBJ1-6, with D tentatively TRBD1 (6 bases). This CDR3 spans 14 amino acids. V gave up 6 bases and J gave up 1 base, with 7 bases separating them. CDR1 SNHLY and CDR2 FYNNEI come from the germline V gene. Filled out from reference TRBV2 and TRBJ1-6, the complete variable domain reads EPEVTQTPSHQVTQMGQEVILRCVPISNHLYFYWYRQILGQKVEFLVSFYNNEISEKSEIFDDQFSVERPDGSNFTLKIRSTKLEDSAMYFCASRQGSYNSPLHFGNGTRLTVT.